A selection of T cell receptor beta chains follows, all from one sample in a study of CXCR3-negative and CXCR3-positive naive CD8 T cells. TCRdb re-called the 5' RACE reads and gives one entry per CDR3 protein, without DNA. The data show 150,000 or so distinct CDR3 sequences, and the top ten clones hold approximately 0.51%. Sequencing used naive CXCR3+ CD8+ T cells from blood. The receptors were sampled from a human donor in good health. Some clones in this sample may be carry-over from other donors' samples. Both conserved end residues are part of each CDR3.

TRBJ2-1,TRBV2,CASSDAGEWEVNEQFF
TRBJ2-1,TRBV28,CASSLLFSGGDNEQFF
TRBJ1-1,TRBV7-9,CASSQKGTEAFF
TRBJ2-1,TRBV7-8,CASSAGSNEQFF
TRBJ2-3,TRBV5-1,CASRLLEGADTQYF
TRBJ2-5,TRBV12-3/TRBV12-4,CATGLSGRGETQYF
TRBJ2-7,TRBV12-3/TRBV12-4,CASSEGTAYEQYF
TRBJ2-7,TRBV6-2/TRBV6-3,CASSYSPSEQYF
TRBJ2-1,TRBV5-1,CASSSPPGQWQFF
TRBJ2-1,TRBV20-1,CSARDEPGPYNEQFF
TRBJ2-1,TRBV28,CASSSWTSGIYYNEQFF
TRBJ1-6,TRBV28,CASSTGGSYNSPLHF
TRBJ2-2,TRBV7-9,CASSQDGNTGELFF
TRBJ1-2,TRBV7-9,CASSLAVANYGYTF
TRBJ2-1,TRBV2,CATSPSHWDEQFF
TRBJ2-2,TRBV29-1,CSVVQADTGELFF